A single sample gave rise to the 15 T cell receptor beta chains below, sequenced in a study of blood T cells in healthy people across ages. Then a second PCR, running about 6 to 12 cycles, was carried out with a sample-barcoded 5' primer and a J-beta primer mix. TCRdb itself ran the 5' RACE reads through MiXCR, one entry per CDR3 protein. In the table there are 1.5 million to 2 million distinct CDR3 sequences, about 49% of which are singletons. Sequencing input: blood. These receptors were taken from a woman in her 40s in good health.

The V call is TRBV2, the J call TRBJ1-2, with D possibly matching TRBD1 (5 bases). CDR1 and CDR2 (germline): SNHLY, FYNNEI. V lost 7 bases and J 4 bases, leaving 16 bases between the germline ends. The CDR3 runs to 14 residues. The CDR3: CASKEGGGGYGYTF. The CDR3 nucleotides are TGTGCCAGCAAGGAGGGAGGCGGGGGCTATGGCTACACCTTC.

The CDR3 DNA reads TGTGCCAGCAGCTTCCCCGCGGGGGCTGGGGCCAACGTCCTGACTTTC. This encodes CASSFPAGAGANVLTF. V and J are TRBV5-5 and TRBJ2-6; 7 positions agree with TRBD2. Germline lookup yields CDR1 SGHKS and CDR2 YYEKEE (reference sequence). The junction had 4 bases not matched to a gene; V was cut back by 2 bases and J by 2 bases. The CDR3 totals 16 residues.

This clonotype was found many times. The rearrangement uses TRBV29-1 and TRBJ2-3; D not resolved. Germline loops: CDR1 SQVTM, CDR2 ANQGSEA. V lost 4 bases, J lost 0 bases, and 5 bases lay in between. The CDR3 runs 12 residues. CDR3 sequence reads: CSVGRSTDTQYF. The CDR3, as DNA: TGCAGCGTTGGTCGGAGCACAGATACGCAGTATTTT.

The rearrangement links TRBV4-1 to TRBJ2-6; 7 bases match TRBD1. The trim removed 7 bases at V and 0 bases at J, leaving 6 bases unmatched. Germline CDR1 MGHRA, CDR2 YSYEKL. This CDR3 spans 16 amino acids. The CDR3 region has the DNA TGCGCCAGCACAACAGGGGTAGGCTCTGGGGCCAACGTCCTGACTTTC. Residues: CASTTGVGSGANVLTF.

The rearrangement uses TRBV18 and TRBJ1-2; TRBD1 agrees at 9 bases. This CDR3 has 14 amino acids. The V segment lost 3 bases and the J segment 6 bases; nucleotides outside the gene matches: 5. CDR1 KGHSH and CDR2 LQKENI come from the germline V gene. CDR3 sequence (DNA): TGTGCCAGCTCACCGGGGACAGGGACGGATGGCTACACCTTC. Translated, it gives CASSPGTGTDGYTF.

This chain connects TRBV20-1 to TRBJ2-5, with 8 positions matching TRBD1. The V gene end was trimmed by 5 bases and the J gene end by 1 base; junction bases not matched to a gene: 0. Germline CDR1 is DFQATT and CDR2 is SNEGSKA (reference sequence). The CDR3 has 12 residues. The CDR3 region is CSADRGQETQYF. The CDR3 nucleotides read TGCAGTGCTGACAGGGGCCAAGAGACCCAGTACTTC.

This CDR3 reads CSAPGQGIHAAFF. The CDR3 region has the DNA TGCAGCGCACCGGGACAGGGAATTCACGCGGCTTTCTTT. V and J are TRBV29-1 and TRBJ1-1, with 9 bases lining up with TRBD1. The V and J ends lost 7 bases and 11 bases, in that order; junction bases with no gene match: 14. CDR1 and CDR2 from the germline V gene are SQVTM and ANQGSEA. The CDR3 sequence is 13 residues long.

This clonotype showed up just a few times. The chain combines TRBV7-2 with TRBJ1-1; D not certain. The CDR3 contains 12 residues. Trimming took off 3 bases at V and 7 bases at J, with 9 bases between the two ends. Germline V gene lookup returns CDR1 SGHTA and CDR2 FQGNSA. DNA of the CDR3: TGTGCCAGCAGCTTGACCCTACTTGAAGCTTTCTTT. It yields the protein CASSLTLLEAFF.

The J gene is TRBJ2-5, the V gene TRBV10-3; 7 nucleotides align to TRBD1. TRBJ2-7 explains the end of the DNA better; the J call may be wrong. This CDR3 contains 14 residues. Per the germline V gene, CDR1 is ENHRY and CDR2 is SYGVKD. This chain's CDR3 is CAISEGGQFCEQYF. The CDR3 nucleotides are TGTGCCATCAGTGAAGGGGGACAGTTCTGCGAGCAGTACTTC.

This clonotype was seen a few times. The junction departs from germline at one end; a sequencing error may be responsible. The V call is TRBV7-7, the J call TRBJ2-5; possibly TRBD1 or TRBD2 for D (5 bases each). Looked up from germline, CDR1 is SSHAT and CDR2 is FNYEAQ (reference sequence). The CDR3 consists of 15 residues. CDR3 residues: CASSLAQGTQETQYF. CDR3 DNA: TGTGCTAGCAGCTTAGCGCAGGGAACCCAAGAGACCCAGTACTTC.

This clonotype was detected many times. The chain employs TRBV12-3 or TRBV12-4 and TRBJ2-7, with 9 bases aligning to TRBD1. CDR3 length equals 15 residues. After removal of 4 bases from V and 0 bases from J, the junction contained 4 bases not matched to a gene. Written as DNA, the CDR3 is TGTGCCAGCAGTTCGAGACAGGGGGGCTCCTACGAGCAGTACTTC. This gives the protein CASSSRQGGSYEQYF.

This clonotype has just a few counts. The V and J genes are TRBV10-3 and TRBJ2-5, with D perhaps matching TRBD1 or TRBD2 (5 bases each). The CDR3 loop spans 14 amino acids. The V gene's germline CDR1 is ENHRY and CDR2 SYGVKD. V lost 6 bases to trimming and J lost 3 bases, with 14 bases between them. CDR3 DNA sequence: TGTGCCATCAGCGCCGGGACCGGGGAAGAGACCCAGTACTTC. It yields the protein CAISAGTGEETQYF.

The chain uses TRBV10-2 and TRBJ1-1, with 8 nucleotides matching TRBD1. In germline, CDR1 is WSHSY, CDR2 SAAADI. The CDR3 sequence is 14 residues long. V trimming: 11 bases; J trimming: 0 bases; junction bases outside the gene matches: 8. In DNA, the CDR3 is TGCGCCTCCCGGACAGGGCCGATGAACACTGAAGCTTTCTTT. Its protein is CASRTGPMNTEAFF.

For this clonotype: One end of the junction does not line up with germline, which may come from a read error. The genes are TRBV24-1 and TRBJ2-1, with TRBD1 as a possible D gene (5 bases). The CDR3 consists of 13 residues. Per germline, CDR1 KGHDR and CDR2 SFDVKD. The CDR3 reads CATRDNSHNEQFF. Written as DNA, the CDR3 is TGTGCCACCAGGGACAACTCCCACAATGAGCAGTTCTTC.

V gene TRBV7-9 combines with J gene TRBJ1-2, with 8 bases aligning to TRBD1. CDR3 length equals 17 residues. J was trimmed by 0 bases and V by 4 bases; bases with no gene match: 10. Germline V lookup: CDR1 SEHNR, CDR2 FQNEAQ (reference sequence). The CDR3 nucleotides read TGTGCCAGCAGCTCGCCCGGTGACAGGGGCTCTAACTATGGCTACACCTTC. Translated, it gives CASSSPGDRGSNYGYTF.